This T cell receptor beta chain was observed in a study of human T cells and chemical hapten exposure. Using its own MiXCR run on the RACE reads, TCRdb lists one record per CDR3 protein. Here the sample spans about 110,000 distinct CDR3 sequences, more than 7% being singletons. Time point reported: patch test 2, 6 weeks after DPC sensitization. The treatment denotes: therapeutic diphenylcyclopropenone sensitization with weekly scalp DPC. Points on this clonotype: Its antigen is currently unknown. A much larger clone differs by one base, so this may be a read error.

The germline gives CDR1 DFQATT, CDR2 SNEGSKA (reference sequence). Trimming shortened V by 6 bases and J by 4 bases, and 6 bases separated the two germline ends. CDR3 size: 10 residues. Study-wide points: Expanded TCRs created a significantly greater count of big CDR3 similarity clusters than controls did.

The sequence derives from a woman aged 35 to 49 with alopecia areata. Some clones in this sample may be carry-over from other donors' samples. The sequenced sample was whole blood, obtained in connection with sensitization to the hapten diphenylcyclopropenone (DPC). The gene calls are TRBV20-1 and TRBJ1-2; no reliable D call. CDR3 loop: CSATIYGYTF. The CDR3 region has the DNA TGCAGTGCCACGATCTATGGCTACACCTTC.